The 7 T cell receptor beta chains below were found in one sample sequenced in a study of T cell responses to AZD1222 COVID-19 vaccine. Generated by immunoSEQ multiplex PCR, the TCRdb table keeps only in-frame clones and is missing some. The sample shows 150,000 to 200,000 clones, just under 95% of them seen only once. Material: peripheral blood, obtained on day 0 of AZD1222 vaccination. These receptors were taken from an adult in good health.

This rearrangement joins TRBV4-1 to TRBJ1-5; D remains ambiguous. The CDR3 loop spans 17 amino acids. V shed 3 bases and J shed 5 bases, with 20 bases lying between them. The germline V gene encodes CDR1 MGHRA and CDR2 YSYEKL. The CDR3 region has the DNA TGCGCCAGCAGCCAGCTCCTCCGGCCTAGGAGCGATCAGCCCCAGCATTTT. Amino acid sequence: CASSQLLRPRSDQPQHF.

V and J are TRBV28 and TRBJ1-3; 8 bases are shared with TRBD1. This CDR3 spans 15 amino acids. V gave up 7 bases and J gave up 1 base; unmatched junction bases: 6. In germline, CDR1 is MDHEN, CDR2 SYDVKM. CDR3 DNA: TGTGCCAGCAACTCAGGGGGCTTTTCTGGAAACACCATATATTTT. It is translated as CASNSGGFSGNTIYF.

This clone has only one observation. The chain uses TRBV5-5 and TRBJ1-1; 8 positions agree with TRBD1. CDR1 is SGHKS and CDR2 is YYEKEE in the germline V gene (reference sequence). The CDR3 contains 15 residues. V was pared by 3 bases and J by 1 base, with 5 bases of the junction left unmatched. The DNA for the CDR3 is TGTGCCAGCAGCTGGGCCGGGACAGGGAACACTGAAGCTTTCTTT. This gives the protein CASSWAGTGNTEAFF.

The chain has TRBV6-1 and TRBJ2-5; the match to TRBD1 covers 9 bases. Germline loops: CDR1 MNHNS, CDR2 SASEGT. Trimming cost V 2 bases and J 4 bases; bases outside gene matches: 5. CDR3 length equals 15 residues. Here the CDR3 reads CASSETGTGRETQYF. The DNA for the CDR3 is TGTGCCAGCAGTGAAACCGGGACAGGGAGAGAGACCCAGTACTTC.

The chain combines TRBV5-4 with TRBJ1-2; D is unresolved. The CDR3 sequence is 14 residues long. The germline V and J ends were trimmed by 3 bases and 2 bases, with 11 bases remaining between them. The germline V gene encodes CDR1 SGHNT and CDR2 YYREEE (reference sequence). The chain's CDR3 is CASSSGQANYGYTF. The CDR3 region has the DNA TGTGCCAGCAGCTCTGGGCAGGCCAACTATGGCTACACCTTC.

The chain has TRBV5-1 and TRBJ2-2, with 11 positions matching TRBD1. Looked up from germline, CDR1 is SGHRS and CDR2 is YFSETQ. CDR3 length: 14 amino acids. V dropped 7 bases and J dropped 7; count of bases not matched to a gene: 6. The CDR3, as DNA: TGCGCCAGCGAGCCGGGACAGGGGGACGGGGAGCTGTTTTTT. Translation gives CASEPGQGDGELFF.

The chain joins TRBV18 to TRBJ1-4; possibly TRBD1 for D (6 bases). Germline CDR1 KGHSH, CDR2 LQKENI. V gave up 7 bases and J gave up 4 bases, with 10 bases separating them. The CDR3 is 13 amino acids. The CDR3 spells CASCGGLNEKLFF. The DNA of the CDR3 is TGTGCCAGCTGCGGGGGCCTTAATGAAAAACTGTTTTTT.